This T cell receptor beta chain was recovered during a study of identical twins. It was template switching that added a universal primer site, and there were unique molecular identifiers on the cDNA. MiXCR, run by TCRdb on the 5' RACE reads, gives a single entry per CDR3 protein. The sample contains about 890,000 distinct CDR3 sequences, approximately 13% of which appear only once. This clonotype was recorded at least ten times. A junction boundary mismatches the germline segment, possibly from a read error. Per germline, CDR1 SGHRS and CDR2 YFSETQ. The CDR3 extends over 14 amino acids. This sample was also put to use in a study of yellow fever vaccine responses in identical twins.

The sequence derives from a woman in her late teens or twenties in good health. The chain uses TRBV5-1 and TRBJ2-3; 8 nucleotides line up with TRBD2. Sequenced sample: PBMCs. CDR3 bases: TGTGCCAGCAGCTTAGCGGGGCGTACGGATACGCAGTATTTT. The encoded protein is CASSLAGRTDTQYF.